What follows is one TCR beta chain and its context. Its target is unknown. Measured with immunoSEQ multiplex PCR; TCRdb has only the in-frame clones, and not every one. Counted here are 1 million to 1.2 million clones, 60% to 85% occurring once; the ten biggest clones make up 0.89%. Caucasian adults residing in Nashville, Tennessee made up all the donors. This sample is drawn from a study of shared clonotypes between healthy human individuals. Notes on the study in general: Naive subsets typically showed greater estimated richness than memory subsets.

Trimming pared 1 base from V and 7 bases from J, leaving 13 bases between. This CDR3 contains 14 residues. Germline assignment: CDR1 GTSNPN and CDR2 SVGIG (reference sequence). Material: memory CD4+ T cells from PBMCs. Subset indicated: CD45RA-negative fraction. The source is a young man in good health. Some clones in this sample may be carry-over from other donors' samples. The chain links TRBV30 to TRBJ1-4; D not resolved. This chain's CDR3 is CAWSGFRGGEKLFF. The CDR3 DNA reads as TGTGCCTGGAGTGGTTTCCGGGGTGGTGAAAAACTGTTTTTT.